Below, 27 T cell receptor beta chains from the same sample are listed, as sequenced in a study of blood T cell repertoires in COVID-19. Generated by immunoSEQ multiplex PCR, the TCRdb table keeps only in-frame clones and is missing some. The table has about 380,000 clones, approximately 90% seen once; the top ten hold 0.9% to 1.5%. Sample: PBMCs or T cells enriched from blood (not recorded which). The receptors here all came from a woman younger than 30 who had recovered from COVID-19.

This clone came up once. The chain recombines TRBV6-5 with TRBJ2-5, with a tentative D call TRBD2 (5 bases). Per the germline V gene, CDR1 is MNHEY and CDR2 is SVGAGI. This CDR3 has 12 amino acids. The germline V and J ends were trimmed by 6 bases and 3 bases, with 8 bases remaining between them. CDR3 coding DNA: TGTGCCAGCAGCAAGAGGGAAGAGACCCAGTACTTC. It specifies CASSKREETQYF.

As to this clone: The junction departs from germline at one end; a sequencing error may be responsible. The rearrangement joins TRBV5-1 to TRBJ2-5, with D possibly matching TRBD1 (6 bases). This CDR3 region has 12 residues. Germline lookup yields CDR1 SGHRS and CDR2 YFSETQ. The DNA of the CDR3 is TGCGCCAGCAGCTTCCTACAGGGCCAAATCAACTTC. Its protein is CASSFLQGQINF.

The chain recombines TRBV5-1 with TRBJ2-1, with D possibly being TRBD1 (6 bases). Germline V lookup: CDR1 SGHRS, CDR2 YFSETQ. V gave up 4 bases and J gave up 7 bases, with 18 bases separating them. This CDR3 is 15 amino acids long. CDR3 sequence reads: CASSVLGADMNEQFF. In nucleotides, the CDR3 is TGCGCCAGCAGCGTTTTGGGGGCCGATATGAATGAGCAGTTCTTC. Full variable domain (remainder filled in from reference TRBV5-1 and TRBJ2-1): KAGVTQTPRYLIKTRGQQVTLSCSPISGHRSVSWYQQTPGQGLQFLFEYFSETQRNKGNFPGRFSGRQFSNSRSEMNVSTLELGDSALYLCASSVLGADMNEQFFGPGTRLTVL.

The chain has TRBV27 and TRBJ1-1, with D tentatively TRBD1 (5 bases). In germline, CDR1 is MNHEY, CDR2 SMNVEV (reference sequence). CDR3 size: 13 residues. Trimming took off 4 bases at V and 7 bases at J, with 13 bases between the two ends. CDR3 protein: CASSSPGGGEAFF. As DNA, the CDR3 is TGTGCCAGCAGTTCCCCGGGGGGGGGTGAAGCTTTCTTT.

J is TRBJ1-1 and V is TRBV4-3; TRBD1 matches at 8 bases. Germline values: CDR1 LGHNA, CDR2 YSLEER. The V gene end was trimmed by 3 bases and the J gene end by 5 bases; junction bases not matched to a gene: 11. The CDR3 is made up of 16 amino acids. The CDR3 protein is CASSQVRTGIRTEAFF. The CDR3 nucleotides are TGCGCCAGCAGCCAGGTCCGGACAGGGATTAGAACTGAAGCTTTCTTT.

Comment on this clone: Different DNA sequences within this sample yield the same CDR3. The J gene is TRBJ1-5, the V gene TRBV7-2, with D uncertain. V was cut by 0 bases and J by 4 bases, with 7 bases left in between. This CDR3 comprises 14 residues. CDR1 is SGHTA and CDR2 is FQGNSA in the germline V gene. The CDR3 DNA reads as TGTGCCAGCAGCTTAGCCTCCGGGAATCAGCCCCAGCATTTT. This encodes CASSLASGNQPQHF.

The rearrangement uses TRBV25-1 and TRBJ1-5; D might be TRBD1 (5 bases). With 3 bases removed from V and 4 bases from J, the gap between germline ends came to 16 bases. This CDR3 has 16 amino acids. The germline V gene has CDR1 MGHDK and CDR2 SYGVNS. CDR3 protein: CASSDAGGARNQPQHF. CDR3 DNA sequence: TGTGCCAGCAGTGACGCGGGGGGAGCGAGAAATCAGCCCCAGCATTTT.

This chain uses TRBV27 with TRBJ1-1; tentatively, D is TRBD1 (5 bases). V was pared by 6 bases and J by 4 bases, with 15 bases between. Germline V CDR1 and CDR2: MNHEY, SMNVEV (reference sequence). The CDR3 covers 14 residues. The CDR3 coding sequence is TGTGCCAGCAGGTCACACGGGGGGAGCACTGAAGCTTTCTTT. Protein product: CASRSHGGSTEAFF.

Here the CDR3 DNA reads TGTGCCAGCAGTCCCGGGACAGCGATTACCTACGAGCAGTACTTC. It codes for CASSPGTAITYEQYF. The V gene is TRBV6-2 or TRBV6-3, the J gene TRBJ2-7, with 7 bases matching TRBD1. The V gene's germline CDR1 is MNHEY and CDR2 SVGEGT. V trimming: 5 bases; J trimming: 2 bases; junction bases outside the gene matches: 9. CDR3 length equals 15 residues.

This chain uses TRBV28 with TRBJ2-1; D is possibly TRBD1 (6 bases). The CDR3 is made up of 17 amino acids. The V gene's germline CDR1 is MDHEN and CDR2 SYDVKM. V lost 2 bases and J 0 bases, leaving 14 bases between the germline ends. The CDR3 sequence: CASSLTTGLRSYNEQFF. CDR3 DNA sequence: TGTGCCAGCAGTTTAACGACAGGCCTCCGCTCCTACAATGAGCAGTTCTTC.

V usage is TRBV12-3 or TRBV12-4 and J usage is TRBJ1-4; possible D gene TRBD1, 6 bases. Trimming cost V 5 bases and J 8 bases, with 12 bases left between them. This CDR3 has 13 amino acids. CDR3 in amino acids: CASSIYRDEKLFF. The DNA for the CDR3 is TGTGCCAGCAGTATCTACAGGGACGAAAAACTGTTTTTT.

This chain links TRBV5-4 with TRBJ1-1; TRBD1 is a possible D gene (5 bases). Trimming left V 0 bases short and J 7 bases short, with 10 bases between. CDR3 length: 13 amino acids. CDR1 is SGHNT, CDR2 YYREEE, per germline (reference sequence). The CDR3 spells CASSLGGPNEAFF. The DNA for the CDR3 is TGTGCCAGCAGCTTGGGGGGCCCAAATGAAGCTTTCTTT.

This rearrangement joins TRBV7-8 to TRBJ1-3, with D unresolved. The CDR3 extends over 15 amino acids. The germline V gene has CDR1 SGHVS and CDR2 FQNEAQ. V was shortened by 1 base and J by 2 bases, with 9 bases between the two germline ends. Written as DNA, the CDR3 is TGTGCCAGCAGCTTAGGGCAGGCGACTGGAAACACCATATATTTT. This sequence encodes CASSLGQATGNTIYF.

This clone appeared a few times. The CDR3 region is CASSTDRERIYGYTF. CDR3 nucleotide sequence: TGTGCCAGTAGTACGGACAGGGAAAGGATCTATGGCTACACCTTC. This chain connects TRBV19 to TRBJ1-2, with TRBD1 identical over 8 bases. V trimming: 4 bases; J trimming: 4 bases; junction bases outside the gene matches: 8. This CDR3 region has 15 residues. The V gene's germline CDR1 is LNHDA and CDR2 SQIVND (reference sequence). Full variable domain (outside the CDR3, taken from reference TRBV19 and TRBJ1-2): DGGITQSPKYLFRKEGQNVTLSCEQNLNHDAMYWYRQDPGQGLRLIYYSQIVNDFQKGDIAEGYSVSREKKESFPLTVTSAQKNPTAFYLCASSTDRERIYGYTFGSGTRLTVV.

The V gene is TRBV4-3, the J gene TRBJ2-7; 7 nucleotides agree with TRBD1. After removal of 0 bases from V and 3 bases from J, the junction contained 5 bases not matched to a gene. CDR1 is LGHNA, CDR2 YSLEER, per germline. The CDR3 totals 15 residues. The CDR3 reads CASSQEQGVNYEQYF. CDR3 DNA: TGCGCCAGCAGCCAAGAGCAGGGGGTCAACTACGAGCAGTACTTC.

Only one count was recorded for this clone. This rearrangement joins TRBV7-9 to TRBJ1-3, with D tentatively TRBD1 (6 bases). V dropped 1 base and J dropped 0 bases, with 10 bases sitting between them. CDR1 is SEHNR, CDR2 FQNEAQ, per germline (reference sequence). The length of the CDR3 is 16 residues. This CDR3 reads CASSLDRASSGNTIYF. The CDR3 DNA sequence: TGTGCCAGCAGCTTAGACAGGGCGAGCTCTGGAAACACCATATATTTT.

The chain has TRBV5-1 and TRBJ1-5; TRBD1 matches 11 bases. Germline V lookup: CDR1 SGHRS, CDR2 YFSETQ. The CDR3 runs 15 residues. The V gene end was trimmed by 3 bases and the J gene end by 4 bases; junction bases not matched to a gene: 3. The CDR3 region has the DNA TGCGCCAGCAGCTCCGGGACAGGGGGTAATCAGCCCCAGCATTTT. It codes for CASSSGTGGNQPQHF.

This clone was seen a handful of times. The chain uses TRBV11-3 and TRBJ1-2; perhaps TRBD1 as D (6 bases). The V and J ends lost 4 bases and 5 bases respectively, with 11 bases between them. The CDR3 runs to 13 residues. Per germline, CDR1 SGHNT and CDR2 YENEEA. In DNA, the CDR3 is TGTGCCAGCAGCTCCCGAGGGGGATATGGCTACACCTTC. It codes for CASSSRGGYGYTF.

V and J are TRBV6-4 and TRBJ1-5; TRBD1 might be the D (6 bases). V gave up 2 bases and J gave up 8 bases, with 16 bases separating them. The germline V gene has CDR1 MRHNA and CDR2 SNTAGT. The CDR3 contains 15 residues. CDR3 DNA sequence: TGTGCCAGCAGTGACGAGGGGGTCCCCGGGGAGCCCCAGCATTTT. Amino acid sequence: CASSDEGVPGEPQHF.

The chain is built from TRBV24-1 and TRBJ2-5; TRBD2 agrees at 9 bases. V trimming: 8 bases; J trimming: 3 bases; junction bases outside the gene matches: 6. Germline V gene sequence: CDR1 KGHDR, CDR2 SFDVKD. This CDR3 contains 14 residues. The CDR3 DNA sequence: TGTGCCACCACAAGCGGGGGGAGGGAAGAGACCCAGTACTTC. Amino acids: CATTSGGREETQYF.

The chain has TRBV14 and TRBJ2-2; D call uncertain. CDR1 and CDR2 (germline): SGHDN, FVKESK. The V and J ends lost 1 base and 4 bases respectively, with 7 bases between them. This CDR3 has 14 residues. CDR3 bases: TGTGCCAGCAGCCAAGCTAGACTCACCGGGGAGCTGTTTTTT. It codes for CASSQARLTGELFF.

This rearrangement joins TRBV6-5 to TRBJ2-7; 7 bases line up with TRBD1. CDR1 is MNHEY, CDR2 SVGAGI, per germline. After removal of 5 bases from V and 7 bases from J, the junction contained 8 bases not matched to a gene. The CDR3 has 13 residues. The CDR3 DNA reads TGTGCCAGCAGTAACGAGGGGGCGGGTGAGCAGTACTTC. This codes for CASSNEGAGEQYF.

V and J are TRBV20-1 and TRBJ2-7; D unresolved. This CDR3 comprises 11 residues. V lost 4 bases to trimming and J lost 3 bases, with 7 bases between them. CDR1 and CDR2 from the germline V gene are DFQATT and SNEGSKA (reference sequence). The CDR3 DNA follows: TGCAGTGCTAAAGCCATCTACGAGCAGTACTTC. It yields the protein CSAKAIYEQYF.

This chain joins TRBV7-9 and TRBJ2-7; D possibly corresponds to TRBD2 (5 bases). V lost 2 bases, J lost 0 bases, and 8 bases lay in between. CDR1 is SEHNR and CDR2 is FQNEAQ in the germline V gene (reference sequence). This CDR3 region has 14 residues. CDR3: CASSLTGDSYEQYF. The CDR3 DNA reads TGTGCCAGCAGCTTAACCGGGGACTCCTACGAGCAGTACTTC.

This clone was seen only once. The V call is TRBV19, the J call TRBJ1-1; possibly TRBD1 for D (5 bases). The V gene's germline CDR1 is LNHDA and CDR2 SQIVND (reference sequence). This CDR3 is 14 amino acids long. V gave up 5 bases and J gave up 5 bases, with 15 bases separating them. The CDR3 is CASSGGADTTEAFF. The CDR3 nucleotides are TGTGCCAGTAGTGGAGGGGCCGACACTACTGAAGCTTTCTTT.

The V and J genes are TRBV7-3 and TRBJ1-1; D may be TRBD1 (5 bases). The length of the CDR3 is 15 residues. V was cut by 4 bases and J by 1 base, with 13 bases left in between. The germline V gene encodes CDR1 SGHTA and CDR2 FQGTGA. CDR3 nucleotide sequence: TGTGCCAGCAGCTCCACCGGGGGAAAGAACACTGAAGCTTTCTTT. It encodes CASSSTGGKNTEAFF. Filled out from reference TRBV7-3 and TRBJ1-1, the complete variable domain reads GAGVSQTPSNKVTEKGKYVELRCDPISGHTALYWYRQSLGQGPEFLIYFQGTGAADDSGLPNDRFFAVRPEGSVSTLKIQRTERGDSAVYLCASSSTGGKNTEAFFGQGTRLTVV.

The gene calls are TRBV19 and TRBJ1-2, with D perhaps matching TRBD1 (5 bases). CDR3 length equals 16 residues. V was shortened by 3 bases and J by 0 bases, with 14 bases between the two germline ends. The V gene's germline CDR1 is LNHDA and CDR2 SQIVND (reference sequence). The chain's CDR3 is CASSMMTATANYGYTF. The CDR3 region has the DNA TGTGCCAGTAGTATGATGACAGCCACCGCTAACTATGGCTACACCTTC.